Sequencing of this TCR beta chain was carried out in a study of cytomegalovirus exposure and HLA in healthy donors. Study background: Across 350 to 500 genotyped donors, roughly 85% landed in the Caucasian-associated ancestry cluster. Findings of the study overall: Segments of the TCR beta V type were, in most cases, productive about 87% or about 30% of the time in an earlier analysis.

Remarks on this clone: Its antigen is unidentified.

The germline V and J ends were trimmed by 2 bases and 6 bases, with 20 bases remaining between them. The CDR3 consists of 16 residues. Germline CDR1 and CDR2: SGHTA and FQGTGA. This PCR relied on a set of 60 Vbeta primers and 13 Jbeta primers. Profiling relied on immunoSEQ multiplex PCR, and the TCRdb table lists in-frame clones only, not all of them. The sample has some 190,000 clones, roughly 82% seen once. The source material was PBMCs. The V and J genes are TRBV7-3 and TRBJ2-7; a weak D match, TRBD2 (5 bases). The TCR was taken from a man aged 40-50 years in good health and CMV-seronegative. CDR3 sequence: CASSLGFTGTAGEQYF. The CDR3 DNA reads TGTGCCAGCAGCTTAGGTTTTACGGGAACGGCGGGCGAGCAGTACTTC.